The T cell receptor (beta chain) under discussion was sequenced for a study of cytomegalovirus exposure and HLA in healthy donors. Study information: Inside one of the first data releases sat about 91 million unique TCRs taken from HLA-typed donors. Points from the study as a whole: Analyses of presence/absence relied on an assumption of roughly uniform sequencing depth across donors.

The sample holds a few counts of this clone. Its target is not known. This CDR3 contains 15 residues. Trimming removed 5 bases from V and 3 bases from J; junction bases left unmatched: 7. The germline V gene has CDR1 MNHNS and CDR2 SASEGT. PCR employed 60 Vbeta and 13 Jbeta primers. This table comes from immunoSEQ multiplex PCR, and its TCRdb copy is limited to in-frame clones, with some not included. The sample includes some 170,000 clones, about 81% seen only once; the top ten take around 0.91%. The sequencing sample was made of PBMCs. The chain uses TRBV6-1 and TRBJ2-7, with 10 bases matching TRBD1. This sequence was found in a girl aged 2-15 years in good health and CMV-seropositive. This CDR3 is CASSFPGTGVYEQYF. Here the CDR3 DNA reads TGTGCCAGCAGTTTCCCCGGGACAGGGGTCTACGAGCAGTACTTC.